This TCR beta chain was observed in a study of T cell responses to AZD1222 COVID-19 vaccine. Study-wide findings and caveats: Sampling captured repertoires only after the peak T cell response. Just a handful of people given AZD1222 tested seropositive at baseline. Of spike-specific TCRs, nearly half reportedly target regions left unmutated in variants.

Whether given at about 4 or about 12 weeks, second doses were pooled. TCRdb keeps only in-frame clones here, not all; method: immunoSEQ multiplex PCR. The sample records about 99,000 clones, approximately 93% being singletons. CDR1 and CDR2 from the germline V gene are SNHLY and FYNNEI. There are 14 residues in the CDR3. V was cut by 6 bases and J by 5 bases, with 16 bases left in between. On this clone itself: Its target is unknown.

The TCR originated in an adult who received the AZD1222 COVID-19 vaccine. The material was peripheral blood, obtained 28 days after the second AZD1222 dose. This chain joins TRBV2 and TRBJ2-5; the D gene is possibly TRBD2 (5 bases). The CDR3, as DNA: TGTGCCAGCAGGACGGACGGAGGAAGGGAGACCCAGTACTTC. Translation: CASRTDGGRETQYF.